This is a list of T cell receptor beta chains from one sample in a study of T cell responses to AZD1222 COVID-19 vaccine. Sequencing used immunoSEQ multiplex PCR; TCRdb keeps in-frame clones, though not all of them. Of 150,000 to 200,000 clones listed, around 94% are singletons. The material sequenced was peripheral blood, taken on day 0 of AZD1222 vaccination. Every receptor here comes from an adult in good health. Each CDR3 is given with its conserved first and last residue.

j_call v_call cdr3_aa
TRBJ1-1 TRBV18 CASSPSRGPGTEAFF
TRBJ1-2 TRBV6-5 CASRLTGPLSGYTF
TRBJ1-4 TRBV7-8 CASQRSETNEKLFF
TRBJ2-5 TRBV6-5 CASRIPSRGETQYF
TRBJ2-1 TRBV5-1 CASSLGLGDSYNEQFF
TRBJ1-2 TRBV7-3 CASSSATGYGYTF
TRBJ1-2 TRBV12-3/TRBV12-4 CASSLAGPYGYTF
TRBJ1-2 TRBV7-8 CATSVGGAGYGYTF
TRBJ1-2 TRBV29-1 CSVDPRYLNYGYTF
TRBJ1-2 TRBV6-5 CASSYQGTRANYGYTF
TRBJ2-7 TRBV7-8 CASSRTSGGYEQYF
TRBJ2-2 TRBV28 CASTLTGELFF
TRBJ1-1 TRBV10-3 CAISERPPGMNTEAFF
TRBJ1-5 TRBV11-2 CASSLDWINQPQHF
TRBJ1-5 TRBV19 CASSIDLGAQPQHF
TRBJ2-2 TRBV5-1 CASSYTGGTNTGELFF
TRBJ2-5 TRBV9 CASSVEANRPTQYF
TRBJ1-4 TRBV6-5 CASRTGMEKLFF
TRBJ1-2 TRBV2 CASSVLIGSRGYTF
TRBJ2-1 TRBV6-4 CASSPGTGRDEQFF
TRBJ2-1 TRBV18 CASSPLGTSRDEQFF
TRBJ1-5 TRBV10-2 CASSPRQNQPQHF
TRBJ2-7 TRBV29-1 CSFTDRGHEQYF
TRBJ1-2 TRBV7-9 CASSSDSNYGYTF
TRBJ1-4 TRBV6-5 CASSYTTGTNEKLFF
TRBJ1-3 TRBV25-1 CASSDFDRGYSGNTIYF
TRBJ1-2 TRBV28 CASSLRAGYTF
TRBJ2-7 TRBV12-3/TRBV12-4 CASRLGLNYEQYF
TRBJ1-2 TRBV3-1/TRBV3-2 CASSQDGVRERYGYTF
TRBJ2-3 TRBV9 CASSARLAGGLPQYF
TRBJ1-2 TRBV6-5 CATLRSGLLDGYTF